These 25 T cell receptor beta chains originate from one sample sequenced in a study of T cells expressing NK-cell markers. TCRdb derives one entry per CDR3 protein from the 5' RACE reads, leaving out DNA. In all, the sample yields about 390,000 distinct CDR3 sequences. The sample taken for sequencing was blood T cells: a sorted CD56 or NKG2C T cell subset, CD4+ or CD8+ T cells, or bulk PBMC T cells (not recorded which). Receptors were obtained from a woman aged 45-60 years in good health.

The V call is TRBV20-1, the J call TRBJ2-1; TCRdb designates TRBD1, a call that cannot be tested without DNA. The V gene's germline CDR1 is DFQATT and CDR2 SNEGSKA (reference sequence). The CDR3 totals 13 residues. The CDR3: CSARVPPKPEQFF.

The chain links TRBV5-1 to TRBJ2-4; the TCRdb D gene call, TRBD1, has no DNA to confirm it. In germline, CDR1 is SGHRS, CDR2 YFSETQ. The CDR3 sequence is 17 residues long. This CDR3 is CASSWLTGNGQQNIQYF.

CDR3 in amino acids: CASSVGRTGSRETQYF. The chain joins TRBV9 to TRBJ2-5; TCRdb designates TRBD1, a call that cannot be tested without DNA. The CDR3 runs to 16 residues. Germline V lookup: CDR1 SGDLS, CDR2 YYNGEE.

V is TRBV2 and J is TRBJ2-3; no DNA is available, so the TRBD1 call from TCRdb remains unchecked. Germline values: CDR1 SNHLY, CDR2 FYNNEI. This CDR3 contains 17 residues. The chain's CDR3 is CASSDGHVIRSRYTQYF.

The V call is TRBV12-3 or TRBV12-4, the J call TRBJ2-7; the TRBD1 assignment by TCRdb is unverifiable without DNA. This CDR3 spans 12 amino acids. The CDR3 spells CASRGTGSEQYF.

The chain's CDR3 is CASSLQTGGKYF. This chain connects TRBV12-3 or TRBV12-4 to TRBJ2-4; TCRdb indicates TRBD1, and absent DNA this call remains unverified. The CDR3 is 12 amino acids.

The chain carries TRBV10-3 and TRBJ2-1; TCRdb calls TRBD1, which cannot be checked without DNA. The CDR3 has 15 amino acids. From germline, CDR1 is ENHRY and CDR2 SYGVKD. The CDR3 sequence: CAISDLALGYNEQFF.

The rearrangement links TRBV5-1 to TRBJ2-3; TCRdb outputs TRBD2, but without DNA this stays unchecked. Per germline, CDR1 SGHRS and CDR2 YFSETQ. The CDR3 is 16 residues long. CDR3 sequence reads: CASSVGLAESTDTQYF.

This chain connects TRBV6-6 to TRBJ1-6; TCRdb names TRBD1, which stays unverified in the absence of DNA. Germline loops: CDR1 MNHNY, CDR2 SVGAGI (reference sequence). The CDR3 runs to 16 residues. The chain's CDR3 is CASSYPSAGPNSPLHF.

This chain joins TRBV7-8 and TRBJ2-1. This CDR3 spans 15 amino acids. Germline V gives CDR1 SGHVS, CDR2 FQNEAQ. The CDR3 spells CASSFLTTTYNEQFF.

The CDR3 protein is CASLPGDFLTNSYEQYF. This rearrangement joins TRBV10-2 to TRBJ2-7; TCRdb gives TRBD1 as the D gene, but with no DNA this cannot be confirmed. Germline CDR1 WSHSY, CDR2 SAAADI. This CDR3 is built from 17 residues.

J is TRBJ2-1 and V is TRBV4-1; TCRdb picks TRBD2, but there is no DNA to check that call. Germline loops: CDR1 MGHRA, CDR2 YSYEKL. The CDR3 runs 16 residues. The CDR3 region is CASSQGLAGTYNEQFF.

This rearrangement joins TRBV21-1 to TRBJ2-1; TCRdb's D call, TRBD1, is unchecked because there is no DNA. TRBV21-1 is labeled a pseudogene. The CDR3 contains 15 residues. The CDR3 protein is CASSKPFRQVDEQFF.

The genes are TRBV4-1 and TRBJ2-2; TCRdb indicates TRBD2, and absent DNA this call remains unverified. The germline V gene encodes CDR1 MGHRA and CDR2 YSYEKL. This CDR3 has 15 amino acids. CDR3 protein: CASSLLAGGAGELFF.

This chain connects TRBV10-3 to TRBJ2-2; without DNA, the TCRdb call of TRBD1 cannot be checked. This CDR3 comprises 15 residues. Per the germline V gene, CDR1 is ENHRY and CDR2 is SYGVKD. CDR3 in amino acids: CAISATGGETGELFF.

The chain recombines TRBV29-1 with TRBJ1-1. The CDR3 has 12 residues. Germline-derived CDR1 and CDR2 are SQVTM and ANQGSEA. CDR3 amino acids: CSVVGSNTEAFF.

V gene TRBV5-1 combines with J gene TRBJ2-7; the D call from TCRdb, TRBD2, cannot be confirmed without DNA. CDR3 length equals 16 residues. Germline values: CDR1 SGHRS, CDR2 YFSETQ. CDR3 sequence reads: CASSFRLAGDYNEQYF.

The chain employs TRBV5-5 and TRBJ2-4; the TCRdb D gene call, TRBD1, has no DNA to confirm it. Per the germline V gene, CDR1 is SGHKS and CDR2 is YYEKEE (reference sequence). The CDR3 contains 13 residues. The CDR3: CASSPPFLNIQYF.

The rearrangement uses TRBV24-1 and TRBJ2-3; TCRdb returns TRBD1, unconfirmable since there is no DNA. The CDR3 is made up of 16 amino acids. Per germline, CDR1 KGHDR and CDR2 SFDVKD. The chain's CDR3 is CATGGETRLGADTQYF.

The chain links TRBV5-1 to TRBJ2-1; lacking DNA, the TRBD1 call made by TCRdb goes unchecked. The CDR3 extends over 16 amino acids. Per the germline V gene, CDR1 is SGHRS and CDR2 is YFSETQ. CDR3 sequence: CASSFQLRDRGDEQFF.

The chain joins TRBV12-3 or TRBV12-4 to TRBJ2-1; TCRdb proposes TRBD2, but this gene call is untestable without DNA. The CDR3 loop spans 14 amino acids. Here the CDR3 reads CASRGLAGGNEQFF.

The CDR3 sequence is CASSFGGAVYGYTF. This sequence joins TRBV12-3 or TRBV12-4 and TRBJ1-2; TCRdb gives TRBD1 as the D gene, but with no DNA this cannot be confirmed. The CDR3 consists of 14 residues.

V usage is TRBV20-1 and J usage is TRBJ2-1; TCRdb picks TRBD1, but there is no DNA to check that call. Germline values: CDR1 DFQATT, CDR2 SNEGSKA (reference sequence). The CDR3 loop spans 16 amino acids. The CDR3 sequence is CSARDQRRQGLGEQFF.

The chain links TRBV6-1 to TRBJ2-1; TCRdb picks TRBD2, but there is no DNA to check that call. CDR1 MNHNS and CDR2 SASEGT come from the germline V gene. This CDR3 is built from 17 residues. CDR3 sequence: CASTRPFSGRARNEQFF.

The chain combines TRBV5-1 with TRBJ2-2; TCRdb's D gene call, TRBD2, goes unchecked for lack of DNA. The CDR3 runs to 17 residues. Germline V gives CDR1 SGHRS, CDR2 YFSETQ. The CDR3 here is CASSAGLAGVATGELFF.